Listed here are 17 T cell receptor beta chains from one sample, sequenced in a study of blood T cell repertoires in COVID-19. Sequenced by immunoSEQ multiplex PCR; TCRdb stores in-frame clones only, minus some. The sample lists about 120,000 clones, 82% seen once, with 4% to 5.5% in the top ten. Input material: peripheral blood. The receptor source for this set is a woman between 65 and 79 years old with acute or convalescent COVID-19.

V is TRBV4-3 and J is TRBJ1-2, with a tentative D call TRBD1 (5 bases). The length of the CDR3 is 13 residues. V was shortened by 7 bases and J by 3 bases, with 12 bases between the two germline ends. Germline V gene data show CDR1 as LGHNA and CDR2 as YSLEER. The CDR3 nucleotides are TGCGCCAGCAAACCGGTCAGGGACTATGGCTACACCTTC. It translates to CASKPVRDYGYTF.

V usage is TRBV5-1 and J usage is TRBJ1-2; D might be TRBD1 (6 bases). Trimming took off 0 bases at V and 5 bases at J, with 14 bases between the two ends. Germline loops: CDR1 SGHRS, CDR2 YFSETQ. CDR3 length equals 15 residues. CDR3 region: CASSLGGDRLYGYTF. Written as DNA, the CDR3 is TGCGCCAGCAGCTTGGGAGGTGACAGGCTATATGGCTACACCTTC.

This clone was seen a handful of times. The chain links TRBV7-9 to TRBJ1-1; D perhaps matches TRBD1 (5 bases). Germline assignment: CDR1 SEHNR and CDR2 FQNEAQ (reference sequence). V lost 5 bases to trimming and J lost 0 bases, with 13 bases between them. The CDR3 runs 15 residues. The CDR3 DNA sequence: TGTGCCAGCAGCACCCTTGGGGCGGTGAACACTGAAGCTTTCTTT. It is translated as CASSTLGAVNTEAFF.

Written as DNA, the CDR3 is TGTGCAAGTCGCTTAAGGGGTCCGGAGGGGACCCAACTCTACGAGCAGTACGTC. This gives the protein CASRLRGPEGTQLYEQYV. The chain recombines TRBV12-2 with TRBJ2-7; the D call of TRBD2 is as the table states it, not checked on the DNA. TRBV12-2 constitutes a pseudogene. The CDR3 length is 18 residues.

V gene TRBV11-3 combines with J gene TRBJ2-3; TRBD2 matches at 11 bases. The trim removed 3 bases at V and 4 bases at J, leaving 6 bases unmatched. The CDR3 is 16 residues long. Per germline, CDR1 SGHNT and CDR2 YENEEA. CDR3 DNA sequence: TGTGCCAGCAGCTTGATAGCGGGGGGGCAGTCAGATACGCAGTATTTT. Its translation is CASSLIAGGQSDTQYF.

The rearrangement links TRBV7-8 to TRBJ1-6; maybe TRBD1 (6 bases). This CDR3 is built from 15 residues. Per germline, CDR1 SGHVS and CDR2 FQNEAQ. V was shortened by 4 bases and J by 7 bases, with 14 bases between the two germline ends. CDR3 region: CASSSGGGENSPLHF. The CDR3 nucleotides are TGTGCCAGCAGCTCCGGAGGGGGGGAAAATTCACCCCTCCACTTT.

On this clone itself: Other DNA sequences in this specimen translate into the identical CDR3. V is TRBV5-1 and J is TRBJ2-1; perhaps TRBD1 as D (6 bases). The V end was cut by 0 bases, the J end by 2 bases, with 6 bases between. Germline V gives CDR1 SGHRS, CDR2 YFSETQ. The CDR3 totals 14 residues. CDR3 bases: TGCGCCAGCAGCTTGGACAGGGCCTACAATGAGCAGTTCTTC. This encodes CASSLDRAYNEQFF. Supplemented by reference TRBV5-1 and TRBJ2-1, the full variable domain reads KAGVTQTPRYLIKTRGQQVTLSCSPISGHRSVSWYQQTPGQGLQFLFEYFSETQRNKGNFPGRFSGRQFSNSRSEMNVSTLELGDSALYLCASSLDRAYNEQFFGPGTRLTVL.

This chain joins TRBV18 and TRBJ2-1; TRBD1 matches at 8 bases. The CDR3 totals 14 residues. The V gene's germline CDR1 is KGHSH and CDR2 LQKENI. Losses at the gene ends were 3 bases for V and 7 bases for J; bases not matched to a gene: 5. The CDR3, as DNA: TGTGCCAGCTCACCTCGGACAGGGAGTAATGAGCAGTTCTTC. This gives the protein CASSPRTGSNEQFF.

The rearrangement links TRBV2 to TRBJ1-1; 7 bases fit TRBD1. Trimming took 7 bases from V and 0 from J; bases not matched to a gene: 2. The CDR3 consists of 13 residues. CDR1 is SNHLY and CDR2 is FYNNEI in the germline V gene. The CDR3 nucleotides read TGTGCCAGCATAGGGGGCTTGAACACTGAAGCTTTCTTT. Translated: CASIGGLNTEAFF. Filled out from reference TRBV2 and TRBJ1-1, the complete variable domain reads EPEVTQTPSHQVTQMGQEVILRCVPISNHLYFYWYRQILGQKVEFLVSFYNNEISEKSEIFDDQFSVERPDGSNFTLKIRSTKLEDSAMYFCASIGGLNTEAFFGQGTRLTVV.

The chain has TRBV3-1 (or the pseudogene TRBV3-2) and TRBJ1-5; no firm D call. Germline values: CDR1 LGHDT, CDR2 YNNKEL (reference sequence). The V end was cut by 3 bases, the J end by 6 bases, with 9 bases between. There are 13 residues in the CDR3. The CDR3 DNA reads as TGTGCCAGCAGCCAGATGGTGAGTCAGCCCCAGCATTTT. Protein sequence: CASSQMVSQPQHF.

The chain employs TRBV5-1 and TRBJ2-5; tentative D call: TRBD1 (6 bases). CDR3 length: 12 amino acids. V shed 4 bases and J shed 5 bases, with 9 bases lying between them. In germline, CDR1 is SGHRS, CDR2 YFSETQ. The CDR3 coding sequence is TGCGCCAGCAGCGGGGGCGGGGAGACCCAGTACTTC. Protein: CASSGGGETQYF. The variable domain in full, with the rest retrieved from reference TRBV5-1 and TRBJ2-5, is KAGVTQTPRYLIKTRGQQVTLSCSPISGHRSVSWYQQTPGQGLQFLFEYFSETQRNKGNFPGRFSGRQFSNSRSEMNVSTLELGDSALYLCASSGGGETQYFGPGTRLLVL.

The V call is TRBV6-5, the J call TRBJ1-1; possible D gene TRBD1, 6 bases. CDR3 size: 15 residues. V was trimmed by 8 bases and J by 3 bases, leaving 19 bases between them. Germline V gene lookup returns CDR1 MNHEY and CDR2 SVGAGI. CDR3 in amino acids: CASQRRGARDTEAFF. The CDR3 nucleotides read TGTGCCAGCCAACGCCGGGGGGCGCGGGACACTGAAGCTTTCTTT.

J is TRBJ2-5 and V is TRBV9, with 8 bases matching TRBD2. Trimming at V came to 6 bases and at J to 2 bases, leaving 12 bases not matched to a gene. Per the germline V gene, CDR1 is SGDLS and CDR2 is YYNGEE. This CDR3 comprises 16 residues. CDR3 coding DNA: TGTGCCAGCACCCGCCGGGGGGGCATTGGGCAAGAGACCCAGTACTTC. Protein sequence: CASTRRGGIGQETQYF. Drawing the rest from reference TRBV9 and TRBJ2-5, the complete variable domain is DSGVTQTPKHLITATGQRVTLRCSPRSGDLSVYWYQQSLDQGLQFLIQYYNGEERAKGNILERFSAQQFPDLHSELNLSSLELGDSALYFCASTRRGGIGQETQYFGPGTRLLVL.

The chain links TRBV19 to TRBJ2-1; 9 bases are shared with TRBD1. From germline, CDR1 is LNHDA and CDR2 SQIVND (reference sequence). V lost 4 bases, J lost 7 bases, and 8 bases stayed unmatched. This CDR3 is built from 15 residues. The CDR3 loop is CASSTDWTGANEQFF. The CDR3 DNA reads as TGTGCCAGTAGTACTGACTGGACAGGGGCAAATGAGCAGTTCTTC.

The chain uses TRBV14 and TRBJ1-1; TRBD1 agrees at 8 bases. CDR3 length: 15 residues. Per the germline V gene, CDR1 is SGHDN and CDR2 is FVKESK. J lost 2 bases, V lost 5 bases, and 7 bases had no gene match. The CDR3: CASSYQGAQNTEAFF. Written as DNA, the CDR3 is TGTGCCAGCAGCTACCAGGGGGCCCAAAACACTGAAGCTTTCTTT.

The chain employs TRBV5-1 and TRBJ2-1; 10 bases match TRBD2. The V segment lost 6 bases and the J segment 3 bases; nucleotides outside the gene matches: 9. CDR1 is SGHRS, CDR2 YFSETQ, per germline. The CDR3 contains 16 residues. CDR3 in DNA: TGCGCCAGCACTCCGAGCGGGGGGGCTAGCTACAATGAGCAGTTCTTC. This encodes CASTPSGGASYNEQFF. The full variable domain, with the rest looked up from reference TRBV5-1 and TRBJ2-1, is KAGVTQTPRYLIKTRGQQVTLSCSPISGHRSVSWYQQTPGQGLQFLFEYFSETQRNKGNFPGRFSGRQFSNSRSEMNVSTLELGDSALYLCASTPSGGASYNEQFFGPGTRLTVL.

V is TRBV5-1 and J is TRBJ1-2; D is unclear. The CDR3 has 13 amino acids. Trimming shortened V by 4 bases and J by 5 bases, and 12 bases separated the two germline ends. Per germline, CDR1 SGHRS and CDR2 YFSETQ. The CDR3 DNA sequence: TGCGCCAGCAGCCCACGTGCGGGTTATGGCTACACCTTC. This translates into CASSPRAGYGYTF.